Each of the 8 T cell receptor beta chains below was sequenced from the same sample in a study of control samples from healthy donors and cancer patients. Clones were read by immunoSEQ multiplex PCR, and TCRdb kept only the in-frame ones, dropping some. This table has around 190,000 clones, around 87% appearing once. The sequencing sample was made of blood. These receptors were obtained from a woman in her 50s in good health.

The chain joins TRBV28 to TRBJ1-6, with TRBD1 matching over 7 bases. CDR1 is MDHEN, CDR2 SYDVKM, per germline. With V trimmed by 5 bases and J by 5 bases, 6 bases remained unmatched. The CDR3 loop spans 15 amino acids. The CDR3 spells CASSRTDRDNSPLHF. CDR3 bases: TGTGCCAGCAGTCGAACCGACAGGGATAATTCACCCCTCCACTTT.

This rearrangement joins TRBV5-1 to TRBJ2-3; TRBD2 matches at 9 bases. This CDR3 has 16 residues. Germline-derived CDR1 and CDR2 are SGHRS and YFSETQ. Trimming removed 1 base from V and 3 bases from J; junction bases left unmatched: 6. CDR3 sequence (DNA): TGCGCCAGCAGCTTGATAGGCGGGAGGGCAACAGATACGCAGTATTTT. This translates into CASSLIGGRATDTQYF.

The chain links TRBV18 to TRBJ2-3; either TRBD1 or TRBD2 may supply D (5 bases each). Germline CDR1 KGHSH, CDR2 LQKENI. V was pared by 3 bases and J by 9 bases, with 16 bases between. The CDR3 has 14 residues. The CDR3 region is CASSPASSGTTQYF. The CDR3 DNA reads TGTGCCAGCTCACCTGCTTCATCGGGGACCACGCAGTATTTT.

This clone came up a few times. The DNA for the CDR3 is TGTGCCAGTACCTTGGACAGATTTAGCAATCAGCCCCAGCATTTT. This translates into CASTLDRFSNQPQHF. The rearrangement links TRBV19 to TRBJ1-5, with D maybe TRBD1 (6 bases). The CDR3 covers 15 residues. Trimming pared 7 bases from V and 0 bases from J, leaving 13 bases between. CDR1 and CDR2 from the germline V gene are LNHDA and SQIVND (reference sequence).

V gene TRBV6-2 or TRBV6-3 combines with J gene TRBJ2-7; TRBD1 aligns across 9 bases. Germline CDR1 and CDR2: MNHEY and SVGEGT. The junction had 6 bases not matched to a gene; V was cut back by 6 bases and J by 3 bases. This CDR3 region has 14 residues. The CDR3 loop is CASSRGQGYYEQYF. In DNA, the CDR3 is TGTGCCAGCAGCCGGGGACAGGGATACTACGAGCAGTACTTC.

This clone was seen only once. The CDR3 sequence: CASSPSTGTGSYEQYF. The CDR3 nucleotides read TGTGCCAGCAGTCCGAGTACCGGGACAGGGAGTTACGAGCAGTACTTC. The chain is built from TRBV6-6 and TRBJ2-7; 9 bases map to TRBD1. The CDR3 has 16 amino acids. The V segment lost 5 bases and the J segment 4 bases; nucleotides outside the gene matches: 12. Germline V CDR1 and CDR2: MNHNY, SVGAGI (reference sequence).

V gene TRBV7-2 combines with J gene TRBJ2-2; D is uncertain. Germline V gene sequence: CDR1 SGHTA, CDR2 FQGNSA. V gave up 0 bases and J gave up 1 base, with 6 bases separating them. There are 15 residues in the CDR3. DNA for the CDR3: TGTGCCAGCAGCTTAGCGGGCCAGAACACCGGGGAGCTGTTTTTT. Translating gives CASSLAGQNTGELFF.

The gene calls are TRBV2 and TRBJ1-2; no clear D. Germline V gene sequence: CDR1 SNHLY, CDR2 FYNNEI. The CDR3 contains 13 residues. The V end lost 5 bases, the J end lost 0 bases, and 7 bases lay between the germline ends. CDR3 protein: CASSREANYGYTF. Here the CDR3 DNA reads TGTGCCAGCAGTAGGGAGGCTAACTATGGCTACACCTTC.